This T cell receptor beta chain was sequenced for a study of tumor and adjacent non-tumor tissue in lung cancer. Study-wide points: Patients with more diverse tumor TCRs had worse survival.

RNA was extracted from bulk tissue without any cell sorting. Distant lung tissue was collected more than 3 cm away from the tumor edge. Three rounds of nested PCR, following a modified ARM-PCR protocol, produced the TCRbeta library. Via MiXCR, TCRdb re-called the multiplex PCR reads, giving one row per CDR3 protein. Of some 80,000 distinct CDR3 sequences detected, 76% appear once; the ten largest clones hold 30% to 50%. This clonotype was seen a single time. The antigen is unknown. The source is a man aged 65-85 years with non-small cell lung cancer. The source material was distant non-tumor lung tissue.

The CDR3 sequence: CASTSRGAGGYEQYF. Here the CDR3 DNA reads TGTGCCAGCACTTCTCGGGGGGCCGGTGGATACGAGCAGTACTTC. The chain recombines TRBV28 with TRBJ2-7; weak D call: TRBD2 (7 bases). The V gene's germline CDR1 is MDHEN and CDR2 SYDVKM. Trimming removed 7 bases from V and 4 bases from J, with 20 bases in between. The CDR3 contains 15 residues.